This T cell receptor (beta chain) comes out of a study of blood T cell repertoires in COVID-19. Sequenced by immunoSEQ multiplex PCR; TCRdb stores in-frame clones only, minus some. The table includes around 360,000 clones, roughly 87% detected once. The CDR3 is 13 residues long. The V gene's germline CDR1 is MNHEY and CDR2 SVGAGI. Trimming pared 2 bases from V and 7 bases from J, leaving 11 bases between. This clonotype was sampled from a woman in her thirties who had recovered from COVID-19. The sequenced sample was PBMCs or T cells enriched from blood (not recorded which). The V call is TRBV6-5, the J call TRBJ1-2; no clear D gene. The CDR3 DNA follows: TGTGCCAGCAGTTACAAGAGGGAACGTGGCTACACCTTC. Translation: CASSYKRERGYTF.